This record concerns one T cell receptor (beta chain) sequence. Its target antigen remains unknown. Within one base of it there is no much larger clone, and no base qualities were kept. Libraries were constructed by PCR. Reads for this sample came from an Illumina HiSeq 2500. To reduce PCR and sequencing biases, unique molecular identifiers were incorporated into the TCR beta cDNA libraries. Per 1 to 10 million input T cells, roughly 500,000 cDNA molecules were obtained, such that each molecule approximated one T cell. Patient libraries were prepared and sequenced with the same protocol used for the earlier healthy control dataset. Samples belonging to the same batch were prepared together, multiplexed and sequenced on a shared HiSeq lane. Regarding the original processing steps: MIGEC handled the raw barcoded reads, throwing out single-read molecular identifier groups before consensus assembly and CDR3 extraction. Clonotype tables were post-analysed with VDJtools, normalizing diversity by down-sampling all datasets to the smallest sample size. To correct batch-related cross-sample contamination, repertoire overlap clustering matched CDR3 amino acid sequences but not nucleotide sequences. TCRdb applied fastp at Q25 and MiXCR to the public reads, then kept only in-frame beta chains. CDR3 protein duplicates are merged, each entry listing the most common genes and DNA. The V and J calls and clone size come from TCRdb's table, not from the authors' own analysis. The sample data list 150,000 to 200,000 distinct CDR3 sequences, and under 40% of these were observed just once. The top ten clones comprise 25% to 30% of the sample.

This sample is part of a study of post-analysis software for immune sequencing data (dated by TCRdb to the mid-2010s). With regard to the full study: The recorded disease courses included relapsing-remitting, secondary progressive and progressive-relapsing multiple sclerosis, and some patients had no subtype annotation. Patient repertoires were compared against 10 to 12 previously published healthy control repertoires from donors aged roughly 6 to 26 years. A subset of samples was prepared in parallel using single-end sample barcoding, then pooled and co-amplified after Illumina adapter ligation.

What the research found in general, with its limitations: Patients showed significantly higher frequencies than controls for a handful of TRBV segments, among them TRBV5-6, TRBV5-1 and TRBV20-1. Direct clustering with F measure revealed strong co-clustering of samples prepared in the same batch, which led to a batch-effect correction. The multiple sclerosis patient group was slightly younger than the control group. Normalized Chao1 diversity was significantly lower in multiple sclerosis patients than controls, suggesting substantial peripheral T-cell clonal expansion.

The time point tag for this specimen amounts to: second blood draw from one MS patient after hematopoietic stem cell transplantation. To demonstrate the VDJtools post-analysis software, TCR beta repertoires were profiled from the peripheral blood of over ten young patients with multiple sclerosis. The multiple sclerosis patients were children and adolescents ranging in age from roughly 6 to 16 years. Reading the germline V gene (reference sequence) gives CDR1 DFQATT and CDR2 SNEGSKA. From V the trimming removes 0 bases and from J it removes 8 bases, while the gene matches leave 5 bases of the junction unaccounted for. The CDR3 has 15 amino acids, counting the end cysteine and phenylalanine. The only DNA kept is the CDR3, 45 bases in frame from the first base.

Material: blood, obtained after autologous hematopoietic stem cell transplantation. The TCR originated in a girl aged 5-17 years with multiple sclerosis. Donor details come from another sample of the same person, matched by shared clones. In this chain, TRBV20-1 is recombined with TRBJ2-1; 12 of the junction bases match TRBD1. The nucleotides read TGCAGTGCTAGAGATCCGGGACAGGGGGCCTATGAGCAGTTCTTC. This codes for CSARDPGQGAYEQFF.